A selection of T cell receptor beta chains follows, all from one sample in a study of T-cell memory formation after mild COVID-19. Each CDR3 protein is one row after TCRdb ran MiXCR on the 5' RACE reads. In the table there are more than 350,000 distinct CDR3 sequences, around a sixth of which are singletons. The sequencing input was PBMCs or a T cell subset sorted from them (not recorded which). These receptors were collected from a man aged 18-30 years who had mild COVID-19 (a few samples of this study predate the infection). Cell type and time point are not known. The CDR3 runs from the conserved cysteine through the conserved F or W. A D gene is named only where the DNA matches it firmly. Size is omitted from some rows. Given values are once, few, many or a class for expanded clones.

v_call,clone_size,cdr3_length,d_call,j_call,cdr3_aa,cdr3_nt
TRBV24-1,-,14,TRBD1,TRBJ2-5,CATSDSGQRETQYF,TGTGCCACCAGTGACTCGGGACAGCGGGAGACCCAGTACTTC
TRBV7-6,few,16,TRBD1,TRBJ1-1,CASSPRQGATNTEAFF,TGTGCCAGCAGCCCAAGACAGGGGGCAACGAACACTGAAGCTTTCTTT
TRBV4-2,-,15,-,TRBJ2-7,CASSQDRQSPYEQYF,TGTGCCAGCAGCCAAGATCGGCAGAGCCCGTACGAGCAGTACTTC
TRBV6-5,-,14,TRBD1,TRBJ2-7,CASSGTGLTYEQYF,TGTGCCAGCAGCGGGACAGGCCTGACCTACGAGCAGTACTTC
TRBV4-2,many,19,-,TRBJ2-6,CASSQDLWGEGTGANVLTF,TGTGCCAGCAGCCAAGATCTTTGGGGGGAAGGAACTGGGGCCAACGTCCTGACTTTC
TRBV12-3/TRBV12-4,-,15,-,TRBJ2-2,CASSWDNANTGELFF,TGTGCCAGCAGTTGGGACAACGCGAACACCGGGGAGCTGTTTTTT
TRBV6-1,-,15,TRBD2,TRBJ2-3,CASGILAGAGDTQYF,TGTGCCAGCGGAATACTAGCGGGGGCTGGAGATACGCAGTATTTT
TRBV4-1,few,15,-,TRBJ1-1,CASSQEIRDNTEAFF,TGCGCCAGCAGCCAAGAGATCCGGGATAACACTGAAGCTTTCTTT
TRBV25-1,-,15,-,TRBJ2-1,CATSPGTSSYNEQFF,TGTGCCACCTCGCCGGGGACCAGCTCCTACAATGAGCAGTTCTTC
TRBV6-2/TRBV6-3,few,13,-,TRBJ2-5,CASDGEGPRGEYF,TGTGCCAGCGACGGCGAGGGGCCGCGAGGGGAGTACTTC
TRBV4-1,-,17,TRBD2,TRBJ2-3,CASSQDTAGGPRDTQYF,TGCGCCAGCAGCCAAGATACAGCGGGGGGGCCCAGAGACACGCAGTATTTT
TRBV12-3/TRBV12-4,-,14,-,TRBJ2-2,CASSWGANTGELFF,TGTGCCAGCAGTTGGGGGGCCAACACCGGGGAGCTGTTTTTT
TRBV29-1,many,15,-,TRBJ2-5,CSVVFGWDSGETQYF,TGCAGCGTTGTGTTCGGGTGGGACAGCGGGGAGACCCAGTACTTC
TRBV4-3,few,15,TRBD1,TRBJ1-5,CASSQAGQANQPQHF,TGCGCCAGCAGCCAAGCGGGACAGGCAAATCAGCCCCAGCATTTT
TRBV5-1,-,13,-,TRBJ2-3,CASSLQSGDTQYF,TGCGCCAGCAGCTTACAGTCAGGAGATACGCAGTATTTT
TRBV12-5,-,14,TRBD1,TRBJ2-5,CASGRQGVGETQYF,TGTGCTAGTGGACGACAGGGCGTTGGGGAGACCCAGTACTTC
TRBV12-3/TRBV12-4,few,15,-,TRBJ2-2,CASSFEAELTGELFF,TGTGCCAGCAGTTTTGAAGCGGAGCTCACCGGGGAGCTGTTTTTT
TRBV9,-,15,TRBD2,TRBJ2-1,CASSAGPGLPNEQFF,TGTGCCAGCAGCGCAGGCCCGGGACTACCCAATGAGCAGTTCTTC
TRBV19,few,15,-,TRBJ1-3,CASSPLGGPRNTIYF,TGTGCCAGTAGTCCCCTCGGAGGCCCGAGAAACACCATATATTTT
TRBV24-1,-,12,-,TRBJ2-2,CATSEAPGELFF,TGTGCCACCAGTGAGGCCCCCGGGGAGCTGTTTTTT
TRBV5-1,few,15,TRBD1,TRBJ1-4,CASSVPTGMEEKLFF,TGCGCCAGCAGCGTACCGACAGGGATGGAGGAAAAACTGTTTTTT
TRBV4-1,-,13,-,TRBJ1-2,CASSQEGGWGYTF,TGCGCCAGCAGCCAAGAGGGGGGCTGGGGCTACACCTTC
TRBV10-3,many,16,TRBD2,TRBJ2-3,CAISGGLAGNTDTQYF,TGTGCCATCAGTGGGGGACTAGCGGGGAACACAGATACGCAGTATTTT
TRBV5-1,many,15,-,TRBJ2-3,CASSFEGRRVDTQYF,TGCGCCAGCAGCTTTGAGGGAAGAAGGGTTGATACGCAGTATTTT
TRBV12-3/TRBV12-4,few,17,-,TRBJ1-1,CASSFWARSSLNTEAFF,TGTGCCAGCAGTTTCTGGGCAAGGAGCAGCCTGAACACTGAAGCTTTCTTT
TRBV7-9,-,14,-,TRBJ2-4,CASSLKQGQNIQYF,TGTGCCAGCAGCTTAAAGCAGGGACAAAACATTCAGTACTTC
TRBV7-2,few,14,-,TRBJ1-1,CASSVDPNYTEAFF,TGTGCCAGCAGCGTCGACCCTAATTACACTGAAGCTTTCTTT
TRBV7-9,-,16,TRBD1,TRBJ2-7,CASSLLPGQGRYEQYF,TGTGCCAGCAGCTTACTTCCTGGACAGGGACGGTACGAGCAGTACTTC
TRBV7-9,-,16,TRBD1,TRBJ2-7,CASSSRDRGAAYEQYF,TGTGCCAGCAGCAGCCGGGACAGGGGGGCCGCCTACGAGCAGTACTTC
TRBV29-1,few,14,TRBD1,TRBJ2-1,CSVVGGGRGNEQFF,TGCAGCGTTGTAGGTGGAGGCAGGGGGAATGAGCAGTTCTTC
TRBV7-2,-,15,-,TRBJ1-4,CASSLDPATNEKLFF,TGTGCCAGCAGCTTAGACCCAGCAACTAATGAAAAACTGTTTTTT
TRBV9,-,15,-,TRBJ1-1,CASSVGSLGNTEAFF,TGTGCCAGCAGCGTGGGGTCCCTTGGGAACACTGAAGCTTTCTTT
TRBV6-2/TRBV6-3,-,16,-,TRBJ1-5,CASSYIVRGINQPQHF,TGTGCCAGCAGTTACATCGTCAGGGGAATCAATCAGCCCCAGCATTTT
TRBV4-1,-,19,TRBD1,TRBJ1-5,CASSQRFLSGTGSNQPQHF,TGCGCCAGCAGCCAACGGTTTCTGTCGGGGACAGGAAGCAATCAGCCCCAGCATTTT
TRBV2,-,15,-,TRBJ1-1,CATRDGSERGTEAFF,TGTGCCACCAGGGACGGAAGTGAACGAGGCACTGAAGCTTTCTTT
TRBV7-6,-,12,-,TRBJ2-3,CASSFEANTQYF,TGTGCCAGCAGCTTTGAGGCGAATACGCAGTATTTT
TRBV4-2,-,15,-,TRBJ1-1,CASSQEGGVDTEAFF,TGTGCCAGCAGCCAAGAAGGCGGAGTTGACACTGAAGCTTTCTTT
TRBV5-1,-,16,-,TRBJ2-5,CASSLVQGWYQETQYF,TGCGCCAGCAGCTTGGTTCAGGGTTGGTACCAAGAGACCCAGTACTTC
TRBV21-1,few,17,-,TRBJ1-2,CASSMKGQGTNYYGYTF,TGTGCCAGCAGCATGAAAGGACAGGGAACGAATTACTATGGCTACACCTTC
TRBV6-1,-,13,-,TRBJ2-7,CASEEGFAYEQYF,TGTGCCAGCGAGGAAGGCTTTGCGTACGAGCAGTACTTC
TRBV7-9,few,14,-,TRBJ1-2,CASSAQGWGYGYTF,TGTGCCAGCAGCGCACAGGGATGGGGCTATGGCTACACCTTC
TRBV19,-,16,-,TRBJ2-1,CASSIGGSGAYNEQFF,TGTGCCAGTAGTATAGGCGGCTCGGGGGCCTACAATGAGCAGTTCTTC
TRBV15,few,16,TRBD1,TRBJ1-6,CATSGPWTGGSSPLHF,TGTGCCACCAGCGGCCCCTGGACAGGGGGGAGTTCACCCCTCCACTTT
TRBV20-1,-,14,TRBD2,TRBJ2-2,CSATLAGGAGELFF,TGCAGTGCTACCCTAGCGGGGGGAGCCGGGGAGCTGTTTTTT
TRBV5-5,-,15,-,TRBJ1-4,CASRLTPGTNEKLFF,TGTGCCAGCAGATTGACCCCGGGAACTAATGAAAAACTGTTTTTT
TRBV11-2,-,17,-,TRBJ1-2,CASSHTGPPGVGYGYTF,TGTGCCAGCAGCCACACGGGGCCTCCAGGGGTTGGCTATGGCTACACCTTC
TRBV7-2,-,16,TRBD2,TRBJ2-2,CASSPRLALNTGELFF,TGTGCCAGCAGCCCCAGACTAGCCCTCAACACCGGGGAGCTGTTTTTT
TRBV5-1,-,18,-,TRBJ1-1,CASSPVPLQGGPHSEAFF,TGCGCCAGCAGCCCGGTACCCTTACAGGGAGGGCCCCACTCTGAAGCTTTCTTT
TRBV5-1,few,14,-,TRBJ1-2,CASSLGTRPQGYTF,TGCGCCAGCAGCTTGGGGACCCGTCCTCAAGGCTACACCTTC
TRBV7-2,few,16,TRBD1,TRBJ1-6,CASSLGGQGYNSPLHF,TGTGCCAGCAGCTTAGGTGGACAGGGATATAATTCACCCCTCCACTTT
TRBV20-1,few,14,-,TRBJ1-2,CSASLSQGNYGYTF,TGCAGTGCTTCACTTTCACAGGGAAACTATGGCTACACCTTC
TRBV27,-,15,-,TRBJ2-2,CASSLSGGYTGELFF,TGTGCCAGCAGTTTATCGGGGGGCTACACCGGGGAGCTGTTTTTT
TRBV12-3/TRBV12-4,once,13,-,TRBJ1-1,CASSPRGGIKTFF,TGTGCCAGCAGCCCCCGGGGGGGGATAAAGACTTTCTTT
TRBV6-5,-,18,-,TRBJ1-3,CASSSGTLLYYSGNTIYF,TGTGCCAGCAGTTCCGGGACTCTCCTTTACTACTCTGGAAACACCATATATTTT
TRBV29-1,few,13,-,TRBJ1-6,CSVATGSGSPLHF,TGCAGCGTCGCTACAGGGTCCGGTTCACCCCTCCACTTT